Below, 16 T cell receptor beta chains from the same sample are listed, as sequenced in a study of PD-1 blockade in mismatch repair-deficient tumors. Assay: immunoSEQ multiplex PCR; the TCRdb copy retains only in-frame clones and omits some. The sample contains 65,000 to 80,000 clones, about 78% of which appear only once. Sequenced here: peripheral blood, sampled 2 weeks after starting pembrolizumab. These receptors all come from an adult with mismatch repair-deficient cancer.

The chain combines TRBV6-1 with TRBJ2-7; D gene ambiguous. Germline loops: CDR1 MNHNS, CDR2 SASEGT. This CDR3 comprises 14 residues. Trimming removed 2 bases from V and 6 bases from J, with 14 bases in between. The CDR3 reads CASSESWSRGEQYF. The CDR3 DNA sequence: TGTGCCAGCAGTGAATCGTGGAGTAGAGGCGAGCAGTACTTC.

The chain uses TRBV29-1 and TRBJ1-1; 11 bases fit TRBD1. Germline V gene lookup returns CDR1 SQVTM and CDR2 ANQGSEA. The CDR3 contains 15 residues. J lost 5 bases, V lost 4 bases, and 9 bases had no gene match. CDR3 sequence (DNA): TGCAGCGTTGCGGGGACAGGGGGTGGGAGGACTGAAGCTTTCTTT. Its protein product is CSVAGTGGGRTEAFF.

The CDR3 is CASSFGRNTGELFF. The CDR3, as DNA: TGTGCCAGCAGCTTCGGACGAAACACCGGGGAGCTGTTTTTT. This chain joins TRBV7-2 and TRBJ2-2; D call uncertain. CDR1 SGHTA and CDR2 FQGNSA come from the germline V gene. The CDR3 is made up of 14 amino acids. Trimming shortened V by 3 bases and J by 2 bases, and 7 bases separated the two germline ends.

The genes are TRBV30 and TRBJ2-1; no firm D call. Trimming removed 1 base from V and 14 bases from J, with 12 bases in between. The CDR3 is 11 residues long. Looked up from germline, CDR1 is GTSNPN and CDR2 is SVGIG (reference sequence). In nucleotides, the CDR3 is TGTGCCTGGAGTGATGAGACTTTGGAGTTCTTC. Its translation is CAWSDETLEFF.

This clone showed up just once. The chain employs TRBV2 and TRBJ2-3; a weak D match, TRBD2 (7 bases). This CDR3 spans 16 amino acids. Trimming took 2 bases from V and 4 from J, leaving 16 bases between them. Germline CDR1 and CDR2: SNHLY and FYNNEI. The DNA of the CDR3 is TGTGCCAGCAGTGAACTTAGGGGAGGGGGGGCAGATACGCAGTATTTT. It codes for CASSELRGGGADTQYF. Complete variable domain (other parts from reference TRBV2 and TRBJ2-3): EPEVTQTPSHQVTQMGQEVILRCVPISNHLYFYWYRQILGQKVEFLVSFYNNEISEKSEIFDDQFSVERPDGSNFTLKIRSTKLEDSAMYFCASSELRGGGADTQYFGPGTRLTVL.

V and J are TRBV5-1 and TRBJ2-7; TRBD2 matches 9 bases. The CDR3 runs 15 residues. With V trimmed by 3 bases and J by 2 bases, 6 bases remained unmatched. The germline CDR1 and CDR2 sequences are SGHRS and YFSETQ. The CDR3 sequence: CASSYRLADPYEQYF. The CDR3 DNA reads as TGCGCCAGCAGCTACAGACTAGCGGACCCCTACGAGCAGTACTTC.

The J gene is TRBJ2-1, the V gene TRBV5-4; 9 nucleotides align to TRBD1. The germline V gene has CDR1 SGHNT and CDR2 YYREEE (reference sequence). Germline trimming cut 2 bases from V and 4 bases from J; bases unmatched to any gene: 4. This CDR3 spans 15 amino acids. In nucleotides, the CDR3 is TGTGCCAGCAGCTTCGGGACAGGGCTTTACAATGAGCAGTTCTTC. The encoded protein is CASSFGTGLYNEQFF.

This chain links TRBV21-1 with TRBJ2-7; the listed D gene, TRBD2, was not tested against the DNA. TRBV21-1 constitutes a pseudogene. The CDR3 is 18 amino acids. The CDR3 loop is CASSRTPLRWAGGGEQYF. The CDR3 DNA reads TGTGCCAGCAGCAGAACCCCCCTGCGGTGGGCGGGGGGAGGCGAGCAGTACTTC.

The chain carries TRBV28 and TRBJ1-3; 7 bases line up with TRBD1. This CDR3 contains 15 residues. V lost 5 bases, J lost 2 bases, and 6 bases stayed unmatched. Germline CDR1 reads MDHEN; CDR2 reads SYDVKM. In nucleotides, the CDR3 is TGTGCCAGCAGTCGGACAGGAGGGACTGGAAACACCATATATTTT. Its protein is CASSRTGGTGNTIYF.

A few counts support this clone. The chain links TRBV13 to TRBJ2-5; TRBD2 aligns across 9 bases. The CDR3 has 17 amino acids. Germline loops: CDR1 PRHDT, CDR2 FYEKMQ (reference sequence). The V segment lost 2 bases and the J segment 5 bases; nucleotides outside the gene matches: 12. CDR3 sequence (DNA): TGTGCCAGCAGCTTACTAAGCGGGAGGCCATTTGGGGAGACCCAGTACTTC. Translation gives CASSLLSGRPFGETQYF.

The chain has TRBV6-1 and TRBJ2-5, with TRBD2 matching over 9 bases. The CDR3 totals 14 residues. Germline CDR1 is MNHNS and CDR2 is SASEGT. The V gene end was trimmed by 3 bases and the J gene end by 7 bases; junction bases not matched to a gene: 6. The DNA of the CDR3 is TGTGCCAGCAGTGATGCGGGAGGGGTCGGGACCCAGTACTTC. It yields the protein CASSDAGGVGTQYF.

The rearrangement uses TRBV7-6 and TRBJ2-3, with D perhaps assigned TRBD1 or TRBD2 (5 bases each). The CDR3 consists of 19 residues. The ends were cut back, 4 bases at V and 0 bases at J, with 23 bases in the middle. The germline CDR1 and CDR2 sequences are SGHVS and FNYEAQ. CDR3 DNA sequence: TGTGCCAGCAGCTCTCTCTCAAGGGGACCTACTTTTAGCACAGATACGCAGTATTTT. The encoded protein is CASSSLSRGPTFSTDTQYF.

The chain employs TRBV7-6 and TRBJ1-4; weak D call: TRBD1 (5 bases). Germline lookup yields CDR1 SGHVS and CDR2 FNYEAQ. The length of the CDR3 is 15 residues. V lost 0 bases and J 8 bases, leaving 13 bases between the germline ends. The CDR3 DNA reads as TGTGCCAGCAGCTTAGCCGGTTCGGGGGGAGAAAAACTGTTTTTT. It specifies CASSLAGSGGEKLFF.

As regards this clone: The identical CDR3 is also encoded by other nucleotide sequences in the sample. The chain is built from TRBV4-3 and TRBJ2-3; a possible D gene is TRBD2 (6 bases). CDR3 length: 15 residues. V was clipped by 1 base and J by 5 bases, with 13 bases between them. CDR1 is LGHNA, CDR2 YSLEER, per germline. The CDR3 nucleotides are TGCGCCAGCAGCCAAGGGGGACTCGGGGGAGATACGCAGTATTTT. Translation gives CASSQGGLGGDTQYF.

J is TRBJ1-1 and V is TRBV18; perhaps TRBD1 as D (6 bases). Trimming cost V 4 bases and J 1 base, with 10 bases left between them. The CDR3 loop spans 14 amino acids. Germline lookup yields CDR1 KGHSH and CDR2 LQKENI. CDR3 DNA: TGTGCCAGCTCACAAGGACAGCAGAACACTGAAGCTTTCTTT. This translates into CASSQGQQNTEAFF.

The V and J genes are TRBV19 and TRBJ1-5; TRBD1 might be the D (5 bases). CDR1 and CDR2 from the germline V gene are LNHDA and SQIVND (reference sequence). The V end was cut by 6 bases, the J end by 5 bases, with 17 bases between. The CDR3 has 15 residues. The CDR3 here is CASSPPDIQDQPQHF. CDR3 sequence (DNA): TGTGCCAGTAGCCCTCCGGACATCCAGGATCAGCCCCAGCATTTT. Filled out from reference TRBV19 and TRBJ1-5, the complete variable domain reads DGGITQSPKYLFRKEGQNVTLSCEQNLNHDAMYWYRQDPGQGLRLIYYSQIVNDFQKGDIAEGYSVSREKKESFPLTVTSAQKNPTAFYLCASSPPDIQDQPQHFGDGTRLSIL.